This T cell receptor (beta chain) was documented in a study of T cell responses to AZD1222 COVID-19 vaccine. This CDR3 region has 14 residues. Germline CDR1 is MNHEY and CDR2 is SVGEGT. Trimming removed 2 bases at V and 1 base at J, with 7 bases between. Data came from immunoSEQ multiplex PCR; TCRdb stores just in-frame clones and leaves some out. The sample yields roughly 100,000 clones, less than 95% seen once. With respect to this clone: Its antigen is as yet unknown.

Study-wide results and limits: Samples come after the peak T cell response, not at day 14. Nearly half of spike-specific TCRs reportedly target unmutated variant regions. Seropositivity was recorded at baseline in only a handful of AZD1222 recipients. There were mostly white British donors and more females than males, and clonal diversity was possibly underestimated.

This chain connects TRBV6-2 or TRBV6-3 to TRBJ2-3; tentative D call: TRBD2 (6 bases). The origin of this receptor is an adult who received the AZD1222 COVID-19 vaccine. Here the sequenced sample was peripheral blood, taken 28 days after the second AZD1222 dose. CDR3 sequence reads: CASSYAGRTDTQYF. CDR3 sequence (DNA): TGTGCCAGCAGTTACGCGGGGCGCACAGATACGCAGTATTTT.